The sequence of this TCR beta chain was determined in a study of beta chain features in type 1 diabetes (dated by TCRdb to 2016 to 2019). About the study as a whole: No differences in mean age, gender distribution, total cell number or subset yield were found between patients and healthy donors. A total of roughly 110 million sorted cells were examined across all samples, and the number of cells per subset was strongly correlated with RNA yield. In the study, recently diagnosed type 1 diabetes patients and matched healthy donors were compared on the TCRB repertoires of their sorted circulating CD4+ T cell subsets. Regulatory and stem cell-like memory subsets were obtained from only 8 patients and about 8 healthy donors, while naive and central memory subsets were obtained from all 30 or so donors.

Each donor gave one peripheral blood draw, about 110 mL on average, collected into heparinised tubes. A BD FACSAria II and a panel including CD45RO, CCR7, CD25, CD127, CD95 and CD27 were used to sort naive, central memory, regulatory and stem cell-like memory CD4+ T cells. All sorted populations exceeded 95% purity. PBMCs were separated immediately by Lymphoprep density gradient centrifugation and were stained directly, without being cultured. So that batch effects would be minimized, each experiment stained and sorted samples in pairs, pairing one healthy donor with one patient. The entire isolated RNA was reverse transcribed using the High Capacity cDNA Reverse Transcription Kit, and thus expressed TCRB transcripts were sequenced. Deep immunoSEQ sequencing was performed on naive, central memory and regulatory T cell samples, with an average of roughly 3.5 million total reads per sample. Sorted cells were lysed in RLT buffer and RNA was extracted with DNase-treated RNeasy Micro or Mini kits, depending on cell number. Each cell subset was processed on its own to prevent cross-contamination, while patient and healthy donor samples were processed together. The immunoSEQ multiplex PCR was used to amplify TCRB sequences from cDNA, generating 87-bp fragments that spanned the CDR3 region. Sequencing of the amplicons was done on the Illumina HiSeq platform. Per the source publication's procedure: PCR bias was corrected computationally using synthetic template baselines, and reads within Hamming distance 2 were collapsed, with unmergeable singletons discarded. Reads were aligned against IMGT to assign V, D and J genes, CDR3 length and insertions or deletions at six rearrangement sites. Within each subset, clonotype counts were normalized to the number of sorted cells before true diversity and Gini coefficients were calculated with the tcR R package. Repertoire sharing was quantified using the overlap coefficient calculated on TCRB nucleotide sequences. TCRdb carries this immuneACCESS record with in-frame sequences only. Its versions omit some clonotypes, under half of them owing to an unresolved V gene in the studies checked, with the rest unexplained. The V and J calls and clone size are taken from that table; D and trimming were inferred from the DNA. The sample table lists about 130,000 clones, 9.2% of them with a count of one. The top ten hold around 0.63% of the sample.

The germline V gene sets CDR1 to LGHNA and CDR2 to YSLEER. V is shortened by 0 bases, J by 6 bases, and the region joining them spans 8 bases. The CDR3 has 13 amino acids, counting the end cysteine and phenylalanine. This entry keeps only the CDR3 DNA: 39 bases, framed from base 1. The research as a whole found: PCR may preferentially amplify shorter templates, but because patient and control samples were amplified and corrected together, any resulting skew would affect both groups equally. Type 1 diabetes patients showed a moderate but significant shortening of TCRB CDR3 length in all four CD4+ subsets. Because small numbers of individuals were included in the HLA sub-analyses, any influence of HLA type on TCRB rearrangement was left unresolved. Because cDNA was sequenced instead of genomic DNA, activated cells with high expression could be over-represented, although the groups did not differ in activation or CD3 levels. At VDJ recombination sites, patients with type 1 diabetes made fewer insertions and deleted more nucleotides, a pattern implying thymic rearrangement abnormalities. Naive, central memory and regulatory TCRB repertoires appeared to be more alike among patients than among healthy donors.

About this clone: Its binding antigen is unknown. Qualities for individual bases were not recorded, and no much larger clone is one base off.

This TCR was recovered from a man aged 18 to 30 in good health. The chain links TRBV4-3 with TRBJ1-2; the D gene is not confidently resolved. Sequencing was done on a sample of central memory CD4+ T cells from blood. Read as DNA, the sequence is TGCGCCAGCAGCCAAGATGCGCGGAATGGCTACACCTTC. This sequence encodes CASSQDARNGYTF.